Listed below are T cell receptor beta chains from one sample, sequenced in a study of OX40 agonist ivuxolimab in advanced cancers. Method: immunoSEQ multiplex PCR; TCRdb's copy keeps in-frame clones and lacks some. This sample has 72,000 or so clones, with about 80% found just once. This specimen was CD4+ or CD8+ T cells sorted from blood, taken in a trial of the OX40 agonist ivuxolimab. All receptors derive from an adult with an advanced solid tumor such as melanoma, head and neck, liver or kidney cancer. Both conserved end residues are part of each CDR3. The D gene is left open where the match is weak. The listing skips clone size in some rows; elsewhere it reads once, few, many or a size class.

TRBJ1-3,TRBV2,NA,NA,TGTGCCAGCCGCCGGGACGGCTCTGGAAACACCATATATTTT,CASRRDGSGNTIYF
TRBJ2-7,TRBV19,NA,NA,TGTGCCAGTAGTGATCCCTACGAGCAGTACTTC,CASSDPYEQYF
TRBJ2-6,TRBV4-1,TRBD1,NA,TGCGCCAGCAGCCAAGATCGGACAGGGGGCGCGATATCTGGGGCCAACGTCCTGACTTTC,CASSQDRTGGAISGANVLTF
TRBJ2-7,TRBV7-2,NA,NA,TGTGCCAGCAGCTTGCGCCAATCCCACTACTACGAGCAGTACTTC,CASSLRQSHYYEQYF
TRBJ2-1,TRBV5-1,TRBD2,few,TGCGCCAGCAGGGCGGGGGAGGGGCTATACAATGAGCAGTTCTTC,CASRAGEGLYNEQFF
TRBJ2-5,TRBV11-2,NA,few,TGTGCCAGCAGCTTAGATGGCTGGACTTCCCCCCGAGAGACCCAGTACTTC,CASSLDGWTSPRETQYF
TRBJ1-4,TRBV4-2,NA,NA,TGTGCCAGCAGGGAATCGCACCAGGCTAATGAAAAACTGTTTTTT,CASRESHQANEKLFF
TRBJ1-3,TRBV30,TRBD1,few,TGTGCCTTAGACAGGGGGCTTTCCTCTGGAAACACCATATATTTT,CALDRGLSSGNTIYF
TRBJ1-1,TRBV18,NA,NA,TGTGCCAGCTCACCGGGACGGAGTCCCCCTGAAGCTTTCTTT,CASSPGRSPPEAFF
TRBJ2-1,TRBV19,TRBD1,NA,TGTGCCAGTAGTATGACAGGGGAGTACAATGAGCAGTTCTTC,CASSMTGEYNEQFF
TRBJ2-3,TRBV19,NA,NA,TGTGCCAGTAGTCGCCTCGGGCGCTACACAGATACGCAGTATTTT,CASSRLGRYTDTQYF
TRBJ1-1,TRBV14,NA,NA,TGTGCCAGCAGCCAAGATCGGGGTGCACGGAACACTGAAGCTTTCTTT,CASSQDRGARNTEAFF
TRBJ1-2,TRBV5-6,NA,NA,TGTGCCAGCAAATTGTGGAGGGCCACTAACTATGGCTACACCTTC,CASKLWRATNYGYTF
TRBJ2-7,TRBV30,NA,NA,TGTGCCTGGAGTCCAGCGGCGATGAGCTCCTACGAGCAGTACTTC,CAWSPAAMSSYEQYF
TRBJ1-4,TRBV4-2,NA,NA,TGTGCCAGCAGCTCCCGGGACGGTGAAAAACTGTTTTTT,CASSSRDGEKLFF
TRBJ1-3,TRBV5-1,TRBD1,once,TGCGCCAGCAGCTTGGCAGGGGGGGTTATCTCCTCTGGAAACACCATATATTTT,CASSLAGGVISSGNTIYF
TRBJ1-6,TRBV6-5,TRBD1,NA,TGTGCCAGCCGCCGCCGGCAGGGGGCTGATTCACCCCTCCACTTT,CASRRRQGADSPLHF
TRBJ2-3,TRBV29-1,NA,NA,TGCAGCCCCGCCAAAGTAGATACGCAGTATTTT,CSPAKVDTQYF
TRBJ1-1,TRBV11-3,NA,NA,TGTGCCAGCAGCCCCGGTCGGGGCGCGGGCACTGAAGCTTTCTTT,CASSPGRGAGTEAFF
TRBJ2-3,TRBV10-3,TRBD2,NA,TGTGCCATCAGTATCGGGACTAGCTTCACAGATACGCAGTATTTT,CAISIGTSFTDTQYF
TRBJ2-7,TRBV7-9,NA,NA,TGTGCCAGCAGAGGACGCCTCTCCTACGAGCAGTACTTC,CASRGRLSYEQYF
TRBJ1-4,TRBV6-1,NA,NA,TGTGCCAGCAGAATCGGGACCGCCTCCGAAAAACTGTTTTTT,CASRIGTASEKLFF
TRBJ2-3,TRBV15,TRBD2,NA,TGTGCCACCAGCAGAGATATAGGATCGGGGGGGCGGGGAGATACGCAGTATTTT,CATSRDIGSGGRGDTQYF